This passage covers 20 T cell receptor beta chains from one sample sequenced in a study of blood T cell repertoires in COVID-19. The data were produced by immunoSEQ multiplex PCR, yet TCRdb's version contains in-frame clones alone and is incomplete. This table holds 210,000 or so clones, around 84% found once. Sequencing used PBMCs or T cells enriched from blood (not recorded which). All receptors derive from a woman between 35 and 50 years old with acute COVID-19.

The V call is TRBV28, the J call TRBJ2-2; TRBD1 matches at 8 bases. The V gene end was trimmed by 6 bases and the J gene end by 2 bases; junction bases not matched to a gene: 2. Germline loops: CDR1 MDHEN, CDR2 SYDVKM. CDR3 size: 14 residues. For the CDR3, the DNA is TGTGCCAGCAGGACAGGGGCCAACACCGGGGAGCTGTTTTTT. Translating it yields CASRTGANTGELFF.

This chain joins TRBV4-1 and TRBJ1-1; 12 bases are shared with TRBD1. CDR1 MGHRA and CDR2 YSYEKL come from the germline V gene. This CDR3 has 16 residues. With V trimmed by 4 bases and J by 9 bases, 12 bases remained unmatched. The CDR3 protein is CASSLRDRGLGQKAFF. In nucleotides, the CDR3 is TGCGCCAGCAGCCTCCGGGACAGGGGGCTAGGCCAGAAAGCTTTCTTT.

V gene TRBV19 combines with J gene TRBJ1-2, with D hard to call. CDR1 LNHDA and CDR2 SQIVND come from the germline V gene (reference sequence). Trimming left V 1 base short and J 1 base short, with 10 bases between. This CDR3 is 15 amino acids long. The CDR3 spells CASSIGLRLNYGYTF. The CDR3 DNA sequence: TGTGCCAGTAGTATAGGTCTCAGGCTTAACTATGGCTACACCTTC.

There are a few counts of this clone. The chain recombines TRBV18 with TRBJ1-3; D remains unclear. Deletions cut 3 bases from V and 0 bases from J, with 12 bases between. Germline V lookup: CDR1 KGHSH, CDR2 LQKENI. The CDR3 contains 16 residues. The CDR3 DNA is TGTGCCAGCTCACCTCTCCAGATGCTCTCTGGAAACACCATATATTTT. Translated: CASSPLQMLSGNTIYF.

The rearrangement uses TRBV27 and TRBJ2-4, with D maybe TRBD1 (5 bases). Germline V gene lookup returns CDR1 MNHEY and CDR2 SMNVEV (reference sequence). This CDR3 contains 16 residues. Trimming left V 4 bases short and J 0 bases short, with 13 bases between. This chain's CDR3 is CASSYAGRLAKNIQYF. For the CDR3, the DNA is TGTGCCAGCAGTTACGCAGGGCGCCTAGCCAAAAACATTCAGTACTTC.

This clone occurred a few times. The J gene is TRBJ1-1, the V gene TRBV7-8; 7 nucleotides agree with TRBD1. CDR3 length: 14 residues. Germline assignment: CDR1 SGHVS and CDR2 FQNEAQ. The junction had 5 bases not matched to a gene; V was cut back by 1 base and J by 6 bases. CDR3 coding DNA: TGTGCCAGCAGCTTAGAGAGGGGGCTCCCTGAAGCTTTCTTT. Translation: CASSLERGLPEAFF. The whole variable domain, remainder taken from reference TRBV7-8 and TRBJ1-1, is GAGVSQSPRYKVAKRGQDVALRCDPISGHVSLFWYQQALGQGPEFLTYFQNEAQLDKSGLPSDRFFAERPEGSVSTLKIQRTQQEDSAVYLCASSLERGLPEAFFGQGTRLTVV.

In the case of this clone: Other nucleotide sequences from this sample produce the same CDR3. The J gene is TRBJ1-6, the V gene TRBV7-3; D not resolved. CDR1 and CDR2 from the germline V gene are SGHTA and FQGTGA. The germline V and J ends were trimmed by 0 bases and 8 bases, with 5 bases remaining between them. CDR3 length: 13 residues. The CDR3 sequence is CASSLTADSPLHF. DNA of the CDR3: TGTGCCAGCAGCTTAACGGCAGATTCACCCCTCCACTTT. The complete variable domain, with remaining parts taken from reference TRBV7-3 and TRBJ1-6, reads GAGVSQTPSNKVTEKGKYVELRCDPISGHTALYWYRQSLGQGPEFLIYFQGTGAADDSGLPNDRFFAVRPEGSVSTLKIQRTERGDSAVYLCASSLTADSPLHFGNGTRLTVT.

This chain joins TRBV5-1 and TRBJ2-5, with 7 bases matching TRBD1. J gave up 5 bases and V 2 bases, and 9 bases lay outside the gene matches. Looked up from germline, CDR1 is SGHRS and CDR2 is YFSETQ. The CDR3 extends over 15 amino acids. CDR3 residues: CASSLSGTALETQYF. As DNA, the CDR3 is TGCGCCAGCAGCTTATCCGGGACAGCCCTGGAGACCCAGTACTTC. Full variable domain (missing parts from reference TRBV5-1 and TRBJ2-5): KAGVTQTPRYLIKTRGQQVTLSCSPISGHRSVSWYQQTPGQGLQFLFEYFSETQRNKGNFPGRFSGRQFSNSRSEMNVSTLELGDSALYLCASSLSGTALETQYFGPGTRLLVL.

The chain recombines TRBV6-1 with TRBJ1-1; D might be TRBD1 (5 bases). V was trimmed by 0 bases and J by 6 bases, leaving 11 bases between them. The V gene's germline CDR1 is MNHNS and CDR2 SASEGT. The CDR3 spans 14 residues. The CDR3 sequence: CASSEAQRGSEAFF. The CDR3 DNA reads as TGTGCCAGCAGTGAAGCCCAAAGGGGATCTGAAGCTTTCTTT.

The chain recombines TRBV11-2 with TRBJ1-4; D unresolved. The germline gives CDR1 SGHAT, CDR2 FQNNGV. Trimming pared 1 base from V and 11 bases from J, leaving 8 bases between. The CDR3 runs to 12 residues. This chain's CDR3 is CASSLVSEKLFF. The CDR3 DNA reads as TGTGCCAGCAGCTTAGTTTCGGAGAAACTGTTTTTT.

V is TRBV11-2 and J is TRBJ1-6, with a possible D match to TRBD1 (6 bases). Trimming took 4 bases from V and 9 from J, leaving 16 bases between them. This CDR3 region has 15 residues. The germline V gene encodes CDR1 SGHAT and CDR2 FQNNGV. CDR3 protein: CASSWRGGLTSPLHF. CDR3 sequence (DNA): TGTGCCAGCAGCTGGCGGGGGGGGCTCACTTCACCCCTCCACTTT.

The V call is TRBV27, the J call TRBJ1-4, with D hard to call. Trimming shortened V by 6 bases and J by 5 bases, and 19 bases separated the two germline ends. Germline V CDR1 and CDR2: MNHEY, SMNVEV (reference sequence). This CDR3 is built from 16 residues. The CDR3 nucleotides are TGTGCCAGCAGACCAACACAGCCAAGTCGGAATGAAAAACTGTTTTTT. It specifies CASRPTQPSRNEKLFF.

The CDR3 loop is CASTWTSGDIQYF. CDR3 sequence (DNA): TGTGCCAGCACCTGGACATCGGGGGACATTCAGTACTTC. The chain is built from TRBV28 and TRBJ2-4; TRBD2 might be the D (6 bases). Trimming removed 7 bases from V and 8 bases from J, with 15 bases in between. Germline lookup yields CDR1 MDHEN and CDR2 SYDVKM. CDR3 length: 13 amino acids.

V is TRBV29-1 and J is TRBJ2-7; TRBD1 matches 10 bases. Germline trimming cut 6 bases from V and 5 bases from J; bases unmatched to any gene: 1. There are 11 residues in the CDR3. Germline V lookup: CDR1 SQVTM, CDR2 ANQGSEA. The CDR3 DNA reads TGCAGCGTAGGACAGGGGGACGAGCAGTACTTC. Translated: CSVGQGDEQYF.

This clone occurred once. CDR3 protein: CASSLGTSGGAGTDTQYF. CDR3 nucleotide sequence: TGTGCCAGTAGTTTAGGGACTAGCGGGGGGGCCGGTACAGATACGCAGTATTTT. The chain recombines TRBV19 with TRBJ2-3, with TRBD2 matching over 16 bases. Germline CDR1 reads LNHDA; CDR2 reads SQIVND (reference sequence). This CDR3 comprises 18 residues. V lost 5 bases, J lost 3 bases, and 8 bases stayed unmatched.

The CDR3 nucleotides read TGTGCCAGCAGTTTATCGCCGGAGGGCACTGAAGCTTTCTTT. Translating it yields CASSLSPEGTEAFF. This chain connects TRBV27 to TRBJ1-1; D not resolved. V lost 0 bases and J 4 bases, leaving 9 bases between the germline ends. Germline assignment: CDR1 MNHEY and CDR2 SMNVEV (reference sequence). The CDR3 totals 14 residues.

The J gene is TRBJ1-1, the V gene TRBV18, with D maybe TRBD1 (5 bases). CDR3 length: 14 amino acids. Germline V CDR1 and CDR2: KGHSH, LQKENI. V shed 6 bases and J shed 4 bases, with 15 bases lying between them. The CDR3 nucleotides read TGTGCCAGCTCGAACACCGGGGGGGGCACTGAAGCTTTCTTT. Protein product: CASSNTGGGTEAFF.

The DNA of the CDR3 is TGTGCCAGCAGTGAAAGAGGAAGGGGGCGCTTGGCTGGAAACACCATATATTTT. This encodes CASSERGRGRLAGNTIYF. The chain couples TRBV25-1 to TRBJ1-3; TRBD1 matches 7 bases. CDR3 length: 18 residues. The trim removed 2 bases at V and 2 bases at J, leaving 12 bases unmatched. Germline V gene sequence: CDR1 MGHDK, CDR2 SYGVNS.

The gene calls are TRBV7-9 and TRBJ2-1, with D perhaps matching TRBD2 (6 bases). Germline V CDR1 and CDR2: SEHNR, FQNEAQ (reference sequence). V dropped 3 bases and J dropped 5 bases, with 8 bases sitting between them. This CDR3 has 13 residues. CDR3 protein: CASSLGLDNEQFF. In nucleotides, the CDR3 is TGTGCCAGCAGCTTGGGACTTGACAATGAGCAGTTCTTC.

This clone has only one observation. CDR3 sequence (DNA): TGTGCCAGCAGCTTAGGACTTCCGGGACAGGGGGCAGCTTTCTTT. Protein product: CASSLGLPGQGAAFF. The V call is TRBV7-2, the J call TRBJ1-1, with 12 bases that match TRBD1. Germline CDR1 and CDR2: SGHTA and FQGNSA. The CDR3 totals 15 residues. The J segment lost 10 bases and the V segment lost 1 base, leaving 7 bases of the junction unmatched.